These 11 T cell receptor beta chains came from one sample sequenced in a study of blood T cell repertoires in COVID-19. The protocol was immunoSEQ multiplex PCR, while the TCRdb copy is restricted to in-frame clones and leaves out a portion. The sample has under 400,000 clones; roughly 88% are singletons. The specimen sequenced was peripheral blood. The receptors here all came from a woman aged 25 to 39 with COVID-19, enrolled during active disease.

To note about this clone: The junction differs from germline at one of its ends, possibly a read error. This chain connects TRBV12-5 to TRBJ2-1; D ambiguous. Looked up from germline, CDR1 is LGHNT and CDR2 is FRNRAP. This CDR3 has 17 amino acids. The CDR3 DNA reads as TGTGCTAGTGGCCTCGATGAGTTGGGCCTCTCCAACAATGAGCAGTTCTTC. Translation gives CASGLDELGLSNNEQFF. Full variable domain (remainder filled in from reference TRBV12-5 and TRBJ2-1): DARVTQTPRHKVTEMGQEVTMRCQPILGHNTVFWYRQTMMQGLELLAYFRNRAPLDDSGMPKDRFSAEMPDATLATLKIQPSEPRDSAVYFCASGLDELGLSNNEQFFGPGTRLTVL.

The V and J genes are TRBV3-1 (or the pseudogene TRBV3-2) and TRBJ2-7; tentative D call: TRBD2 (5 bases). V lost 0 bases to trimming and J lost 6 bases, with 12 bases between them. The CDR3 sequence is 14 residues long. Germline V lookup: CDR1 LGHDT, CDR2 YNNKEL (reference sequence). In DNA, the CDR3 is TGTGCCAGCAGCCAAGATCAGCGGAAAAGCGAGCAGTACTTC. It encodes CASSQDQRKSEQYF.

The rearrangement joins TRBV7-9 to TRBJ1-6, with 7 bases identical to TRBD1. Trimming cost V 5 bases and J 7 bases; bases outside gene matches: 5. The CDR3 sequence is 14 residues long. CDR1 is SEHNR, CDR2 FQNEAQ, per germline (reference sequence). CDR3 sequence reads: CASSLGQTNSPLHF. The CDR3, as DNA: TGTGCCAGCAGCCTGGGACAGACAAATTCACCCCTCCACTTT.

V and J are TRBV9 and TRBJ1-3; D remains ambiguous. The V and J ends lost 3 bases and 2 bases respectively, with 6 bases between them. This CDR3 comprises 13 residues. Germline assignment: CDR1 SGDLS and CDR2 YYNGEE. The CDR3 reads CASSGNTGNTIYF. The CDR3 DNA follows: TGTGCCAGCAGCGGCAACACTGGAAACACCATATATTTT.

The CDR3 sequence is CASTGDRVTEAFF. The DNA for the CDR3 is TGTGCCAGCACCGGGGACAGGGTAACTGAAGCTTTCTTT. The chain joins TRBV6-5 to TRBJ1-1, with TRBD1 identical over 9 bases. This CDR3 region has 13 residues. V gave up 7 bases and J gave up 5 bases; unmatched junction bases: 5. The V gene's germline CDR1 is MNHEY and CDR2 SVGAGI.

Worth noting for this clone: Other nucleotide sequences in the sample specify the same CDR3. The CDR3 DNA reads as TGTGCCAGTAGTACTGGACAGACAAACTATGGCTACACCTTC. This codes for CASSTGQTNYGYTF. V and J are TRBV19 and TRBJ1-2; D is possibly TRBD1 (6 bases). Germline V CDR1 and CDR2: LNHDA, SQIVND (reference sequence). This CDR3 spans 14 amino acids. Trimming removed 4 bases from V and 2 bases from J, with 11 bases in between.

V and J are TRBV9 and TRBJ1-2; 8 nucleotides agree with TRBD1. From germline, CDR1 is SGDLS and CDR2 YYNGEE. The CDR3 is 15 residues long. V dropped 3 bases and J dropped 8; count of bases not matched to a gene: 12. CDR3 bases: TGTGCCAGCAGCGCTCCTAATGGACAGGGACGGGGCTACACCTTC. Translation gives CASSAPNGQGRGYTF.

The V call is TRBV10-1, the J call TRBJ2-1, with 16 bases lining up with TRBD2. Unmatched junction bases numbered 6, after V lost 6 bases and J lost 4 bases. The CDR3 contains 17 residues. From germline, CDR1 is WNHNN and CDR2 SYGVQD (reference sequence). CDR3 sequence reads: CASSAGTSGRAYNEQFF. The CDR3, as DNA: TGCGCCAGCAGCGCCGGGACTAGCGGGAGGGCATACAATGAGCAGTTCTTC.

V and J are TRBV7-9 and TRBJ2-5; 14 bases agree with TRBD2. Germline values: CDR1 SEHNR, CDR2 FQNEAQ (reference sequence). The CDR3 loop spans 19 amino acids. V shed 5 bases, J shed 4 bases, and the junction held 15 bases outside the gene matches. This CDR3 is CASSPVGTSGSRAAETQYF. DNA of the CDR3: TGTGCCAGCAGCCCCGTAGGGACTAGCGGGAGCAGGGCCGCAGAGACCCAGTACTTC.

The chain carries TRBV19 and TRBJ1-5, with TRBD1 identical over 8 bases. The CDR3 is 17 residues long. CDR1 is LNHDA, CDR2 SQIVND, per germline (reference sequence). V dropped 5 bases and J dropped 11; count of bases not matched to a gene: 20. CDR3 in DNA: TGTGCCAGTAGTTCAAGACAGGGGCCTAATAGCAATGGAGCCCAGCATTTT. Encoded protein: CASSSRQGPNSNGAQHF.

This clone appeared once. The rearrangement joins TRBV30 to TRBJ2-7; 7 positions agree with TRBD1. Germline values: CDR1 GTSNPN, CDR2 SVGIG (reference sequence). V lost 3 bases to trimming and J lost 3 bases; unmatched junction nucleotides: 5. The CDR3 loop spans 13 amino acids. CDR3 nucleotide sequence: TGTGCCTGGAGAAGTCAGGGGGTCTACGAGCAGTACTTC. It translates to CAWRSQGVYEQYF.